The rows below give T cell receptor beta chains drawn from one sample of a study of OX40 agonist ivuxolimab in advanced cancers. Method: immunoSEQ multiplex PCR; TCRdb's copy keeps in-frame clones and lacks some. Of 77,000 or so clones listed, approximately 85% are singletons. Source: CD4+ or CD8+ T cells sorted from blood, taken in a trial of the OX40 agonist ivuxolimab. The receptors were sampled from an adult with an advanced solid tumor such as melanoma, head and neck, liver or kidney cancer. Each CDR3 is given with its conserved first and last residue. Each record gives: D gene, clone size, V gene, J gene, CDR3 protein, CDR3 DNA. D genes are given only for firm matches. Only part of the rows carry a size: once, few, many, or a class if the clone is expanded.

>NA|NA|TRBV11-2|TRBJ1-2
CASSLDIASRSGYTF
TGTGCCAGCAGCTTAGATATCGCGTCGCGGAGTGGCTACACCTTC
>NA|NA|TRBV7-3|TRBJ2-2
CASSLQTANTGELFF
TGTGCCAGCAGCTTACAGACTGCGAACACCGGGGAGCTGTTTTTT
>NA|few|TRBV5-4|TRBJ1-5
CASSAREGIAQPQHF
TGTGCCAGCAGCGCCCGGGAGGGGATAGCTCAGCCCCAGCATTTT
>NA|NA|TRBV30|TRBJ1-4
CALEWAGSGKLFF
TGTGCCTTGGAGTGGGCGGGCTCGGGAAAACTGTTTTTT
>NA|NA|TRBV7-2|TRBJ2-7
CASSLSLSYEQYF
TGTGCCAGCAGCTTAAGTCTCTCCTACGAGCAGTACTTC
>TRBD1|few|TRBV5-1|TRBJ2-7
CASSFSGTAYEQYF
TGCGCCAGCAGCTTCTCCGGGACAGCCTACGAGCAGTACTTC
>TRBD2|once|TRBV19|TRBJ2-3
CASTRSGATDTQYF
TGTGCCAGTACCCGAAGCGGGGCCACAGATACGCAGTATTTT
>TRBD2|NA|TRBV7-9|TRBJ2-7
CASSLPQGRGGRAEEQYF
TGTGCCAGCAGCTTACCTCAGGGTCGGGGGGGCAGGGCAGAAGAGCAGTACTTC
>TRBD1|NA|TRBV5-1|TRBJ1-6
CASSYRDRGLASSYNSPLHF
TGCGCCAGCAGCTACCGGGACAGGGGATTAGCAAGCTCCTATAATTCACCCCTCCACTTT
>TRBD1|NA|TRBV19|TRBJ1-2
CASRKVGTGPHYGYTF
TGTGCCAGTAGGAAAGTTGGGACAGGGCCTCACTATGGCTACACCTTC
>TRBD1|NA|TRBV18|TRBJ1-5
CASSSPGGVGQPQHF
TGTGCCAGCTCCTCACCAGGGGGGGTCGGTCAGCCCCAGCATTTT
>NA|NA|TRBV5-4|TRBJ2-3
CASSLEAGGTDTQYF
TGTGCCAGCAGCTTGGAGGCCGGGGGCACAGATACGCAGTATTTT
>NA|NA|TRBV5-1|TRBJ1-2
CASSLGGPDYGYTF
TGCGCCAGCAGCTTGGGGGGGCCGGACTATGGCTACACCTTC
>NA|NA|TRBV6-5|TRBJ2-1
CASSLDSYNEQFF
TGTGCCAGCAGCCTAGACAGCTACAATGAGCAGTTCTTC
>NA|once|TRBV6-5|TRBJ1-3
CASSYKLYGNTIYF
TGTGCCAGCAGTTACAAGCTGTATGGAAACACCATATATTTT
>NA|NA|TRBV6-5|TRBJ2-6
CASSSRVGSGANVLTF
TGTGCCAGCAGTTCAAGGGTGGGCTCTGGGGCCAACGTCCTGACTTTC
>NA|NA|TRBV20-1|TRBJ2-1
CSASPANEQFF
TGCAGTGCTAGTCCCGCCAATGAGCAGTTCTTC
>TRBD1|NA|TRBV6-6|TRBJ1-1
CASSPGGSRFSFF
TGTGCCAGCAGTCCAGGGGGCAGTCGGTTTTCTTTCTTT
>NA|NA|TRBV19|TRBJ1-2
CASSIRAKDYGYTF
TGTGCCAGTAGTATAAGGGCCAAGGACTATGGCTACACCTTC
>NA|NA|TRBV5-1|TRBJ2-2
CASSAPGELFF
TGCGCCAGCAGTGCCCCCGGGGAGCTGTTTTTT